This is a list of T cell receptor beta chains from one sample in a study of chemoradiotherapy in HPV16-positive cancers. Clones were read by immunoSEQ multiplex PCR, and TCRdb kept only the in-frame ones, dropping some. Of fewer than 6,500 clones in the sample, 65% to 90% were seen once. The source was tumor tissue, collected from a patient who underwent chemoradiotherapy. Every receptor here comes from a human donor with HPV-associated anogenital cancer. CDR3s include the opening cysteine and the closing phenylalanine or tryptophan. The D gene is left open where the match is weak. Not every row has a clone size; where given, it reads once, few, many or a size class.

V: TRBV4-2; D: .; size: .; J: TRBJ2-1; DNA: TGTGCCAGCAGCCTACGTAAACCCGGGCGGGGGCCTCGCTCCTACAATGAGCAGTTCTTC; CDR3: CASSLRKPGRGPRSYNEQFF
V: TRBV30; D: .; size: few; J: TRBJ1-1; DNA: TGTGCCTTGGACGAGTTCGCGAACACTGAAGCTTTCTTT; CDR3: CALDEFANTEAFF
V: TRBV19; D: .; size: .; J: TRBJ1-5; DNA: TGTGCCAGCAATATGGGACCCTTCAATCAGCCCCAGCATTTT; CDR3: CASNMGPFNQPQHF
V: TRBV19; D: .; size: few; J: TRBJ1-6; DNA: TGTGCCAGTAGTGGCCTTCAAGAGGATTCACCCCTCCACTTT; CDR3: CASSGLQEDSPLHF
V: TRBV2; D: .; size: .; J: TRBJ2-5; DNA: TGTGCCAGCAGCGACAGGCTTGGGGAGACCCAGTACTTC; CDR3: CASSDRLGETQYF
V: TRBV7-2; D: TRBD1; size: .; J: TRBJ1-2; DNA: TGTGCCAGCAGCCCAGAAGGGACAGGGGCGGTTAGGGACTATGGCTACACCTTC; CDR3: CASSPEGTGAVRDYGYTF
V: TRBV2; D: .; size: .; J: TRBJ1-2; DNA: TGTGCCAGCAGTGAATTGTCTGGCAGGGGAATTTCTGGCTACACCTTC; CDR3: CASSELSGRGISGYTF
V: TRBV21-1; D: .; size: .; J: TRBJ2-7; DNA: TGTGCCAGCAGCAAATTCCCAGCCCTAGCCTACGAGCAGTACTTC; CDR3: CASSKFPALAYEQYF
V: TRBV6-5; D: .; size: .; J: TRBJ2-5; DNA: TGTGCCAGCAGGAGAGGGGGGGCTGGAGAGACCCAGTACTTC; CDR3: CASRRGGAGETQYF
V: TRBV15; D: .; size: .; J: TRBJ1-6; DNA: TGTGCCACCAGCAGCTACAGGGAACATTCACCCCTCCACTTT; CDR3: CATSSYREHSPLHF
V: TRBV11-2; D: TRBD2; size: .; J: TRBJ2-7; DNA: TGTGCCAGCAGTTATACCGGGACTAGCAGTCCCTACGAGCAGTACTTC; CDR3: CASSYTGTSSPYEQYF
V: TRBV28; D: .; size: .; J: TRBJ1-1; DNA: TGTGCCAGCAGTCCTGGACTCAACGGGGCTTTCTTT; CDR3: CASSPGLNGAFF
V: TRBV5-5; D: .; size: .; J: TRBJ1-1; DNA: TGTGCCAGCTCCACTGGGGAACTGAACACTGAAGCTTTCTTT; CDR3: CASSTGELNTEAFF
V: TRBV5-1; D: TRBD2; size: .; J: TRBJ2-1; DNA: TGCGCCAGCAGCTTGGCCCCAGCGGGATACAATGAGCAGTTCTTC; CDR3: CASSLAPAGYNEQFF
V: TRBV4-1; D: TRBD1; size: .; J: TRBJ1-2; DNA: TGCGCCAGCAGGGTCGACAGGGGTGTCGGTGGCTACACCTTC; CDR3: CASRVDRGVGGYTF
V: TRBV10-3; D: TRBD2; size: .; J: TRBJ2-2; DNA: TGTGCCATCACCGAGGGGACTAGCGGGGGGTACGGGGAGCTGTTTTTT; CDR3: CAITEGTSGGYGELFF
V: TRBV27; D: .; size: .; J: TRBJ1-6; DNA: TGTGCCAGCAGCCCCCGGGAGGACAGCTCCTATAATTCACCCCTCCACTTT; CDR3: CASSPREDSSYNSPLHF
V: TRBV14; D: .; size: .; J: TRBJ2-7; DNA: TGTGCCAGCAGCCAAGATTGGGAAAGCGACGAGCAGTACTTC; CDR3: CASSQDWESDEQYF
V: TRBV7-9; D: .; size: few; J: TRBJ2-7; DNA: TGTGCCAGCAGCTTAGGGGACGGAAGCTCCTACGAGCAGTACTTC; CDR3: CASSLGDGSSYEQYF
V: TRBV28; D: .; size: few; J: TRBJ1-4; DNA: TGTGCCAGTTCCCCTTCAGGGATAACTAATGAAAAACTGTTTTTT; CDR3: CASSPSGITNEKLFF
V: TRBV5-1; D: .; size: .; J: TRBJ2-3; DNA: TGCGCCAGCAGCCCCTCTGGGCTCCCGGATACGCAGTATTTT; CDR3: CASSPSGLPDTQYF
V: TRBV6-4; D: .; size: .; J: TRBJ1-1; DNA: TGTGCCAGCAGTGAAGTACCGGGGATGAACACTGAAGCTTTCTTT; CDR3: CASSEVPGMNTEAFF
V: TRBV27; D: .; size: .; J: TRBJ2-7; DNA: TGTGCCATCCGGCGGGGCTACGAGCAGTACTTC; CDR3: CAIRRGYEQYF
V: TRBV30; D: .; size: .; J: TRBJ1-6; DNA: TGTGCCTGGATGATAGGGTTTCAATCACCCCTCCACTTT; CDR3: CAWMIGFQSPLHF
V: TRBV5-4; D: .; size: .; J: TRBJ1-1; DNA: TGTGCCAGCAGAAAACAGGGTAGTACTGAAGCTTTCTTT; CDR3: CASRKQGSTEAFF
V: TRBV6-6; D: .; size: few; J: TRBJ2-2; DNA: TGTGCCAGCAGTTACTCATCGGGCGCCGGGGAGCTGTTTTTT; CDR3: CASSYSSGAGELFF
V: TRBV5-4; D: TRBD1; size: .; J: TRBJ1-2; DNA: TGTGCCAGCAGCCCCGACTACAGGGGTCGGGGCTACACCTTC; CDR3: CASSPDYRGRGYTF
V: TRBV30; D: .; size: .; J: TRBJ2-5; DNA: TGTGCCTGGAGTCCCGACAGTGGGCGTGGGGGGCAGTACTTC; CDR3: CAWSPDSGRGGQYF